This T cell receptor (beta chain) comes out of a study of cytotoxic CD8 clonotypes in ibrutinib-treated CLL (dated by TCRdb to about 2021). Background on the whole study: The cohort was composed of 11 relapsed/refractory and 15 treatment-naive patients; IGHV unmutated status was identified in under 18 patients. Responses were partial in roughly 24 patients and complete in 2; after median about 68 months follow-up, roughly 14 stayed in remission and 12 progressed. The response samples were drawn at a median of roughly eleven months into treatment, with a range of about 6 to 40 months. An average of 255,043 productive templates and approximately 91,000 productive rearrangements was obtained per sample. Longitudinal samples were obtainable from about 30% of the 86 participants in the trial. Cryopreserved peripheral blood mononuclear cells were collected before treatment, at response, and at either disease progression or sustained remission. All remission and progressive disease samples were collected while patients were still receiving ibrutinib.

Taken with the paper, the label for time point translates to: approximately 25 months on ibrutinib. For TCR beta library preparation, 1.5 to 2 micrograms of genomic DNA were isolated from cryopreserved PBMCs. Longitudinal blood samples from CLL patients on ibrutinib monotherapy underwent high-throughput TCR beta sequencing. The patients took part in an open-label, single-center phase 2 trial of ibrutinib monotherapy. The table lists this clone with a count of one. What this receptor recognizes is not known. There are no base qualities to consult, and no much larger clone falls within one base. At the junction V is shortened by 1 base and J by 4 bases, with 20 bases in between. The germline V gene encodes CDR1 SGHTA and CDR2 FQGTGA. The CDR3 runs 17 amino acids, cysteine and phenylalanine included. Of all the DNA, just the CDR3 is kept, 51 bases in frame from base 1. On a MiSeq, deep resolution sequencing aimed for a depth between 1 in 1 million and 1 in 200,000 T cells, with each clonotype covered 10x on average. The immunoSEQ hsTCRB Kit was used to generate TCR beta libraries. The authors' pipeline ran thus. Data were analyzed with ImmunoSEQ Data Assistant and ImmunoSEQ Analyzer, with V, D and J genes assigned per IMGT definitions. Clonality, with values ranging from 0 to 1, was calculated as one minus the normalized Shannon entropy of productive rearrangement frequencies. Only overrepresented clonotypes making up at least 0.05% of each patient's repertoire were included in the public clonotype analysis. Some 13 age-matched healthy donor repertoires from immuneACCESS served as clonality controls. Not all clones reach the TCRdb copy of this immuneACCESS table, which keeps in-frame sequences only. Checked studies attribute under half of the gap to unresolved V genes and leave the rest unexplained. From that table come the V and J calls and clone size; the DNA was used to work out D and trimming. The sample table records roughly 180,000 clones; approximately 80% of these occur just once. The ten most abundant clones make up under 5.5% of the sample.

The research as a whole found: Baseline clonality was found to be higher than that of age-matched healthy donors and was strongly correlated with circulating CD8+ T-cell counts. Sampling times were not matched between sustained-remission and progressing patients, and lymph node repertoires were not studied. Clonality rose at ibrutinib response, remained stable during sustained remission, and dropped back toward baseline at progression. Public clonotypes were rare and either shrank or stayed stable during treatment, and the rise in clonality at ibrutinib response reflected expansion of private clonotypes.

This TCR came from a human donor with chronic lymphocytic leukemia. The sample in question was PBMCs, obtained after 24 months of ibrutinib treatment. The sequence joins TRBV7-3 to TRBJ2-7; TRBD2 is possibly the D segment (6 matching bases). The DNA is TGTGCCAGCAGCTTAAGTTTTGCCAAACCGGGAGTATACGAGCAGTACTTC. The translation is CASSLSFAKPGVYEQYF.